A single sample gave rise to the 22 T cell receptor beta chains below, sequenced in a study of shared T cell receptors in the human thymus. Libraries were prepared by immunoSEQ multiplex PCR; TCRdb keeps only in-frame clonotypes and omits some of them. The sample contains 600,000 or so clones, around 87% of which appear only once. These data were also reused for a study on human thymus T cells.

The sample comprised thymocytes. The receptors were sampled from a boy under two years old with a congenital heart defect.

The chain links TRBV10-3 to TRBJ2-7, with D perhaps TRBD1 (6 bases). The CDR3 has 14 residues. CDR1 and CDR2 (germline): ENHRY, SYGVKD. Trimming took off 3 bases at V and 4 bases at J, with 13 bases between the two ends. This CDR3 reads CAISEQAGVYEQYF. The CDR3 coding sequence is TGTGCCATCAGTGAACAGGCAGGGGTTTACGAGCAGTACTTC.

The V call is TRBV11-3, the J call TRBJ2-3, with TRBD2 matching over 11 bases. Germline CDR1 is SGHNT and CDR2 is YENEEA. CDR3 size: 17 residues. V was clipped by 5 bases and J by 4 bases; unmatched bases: 11. Here the CDR3 DNA reads TGTGCCAGCAGCCCAGAGGGTACTAGCGGGGGCTCAGATACGCAGTATTTT. It codes for CASSPEGTSGGSDTQYF.

V usage is TRBV9 and J usage is TRBJ2-3; 9 nucleotides match TRBD2. CDR1 SGDLS and CDR2 YYNGEE come from the germline V gene. Trimming cost V 2 bases and J 5 bases; bases outside gene matches: 6. This CDR3 region has 15 residues. This chain's CDR3 is CASSVGTSRRDTQYF. The CDR3, as DNA: TGTGCCAGCAGCGTTGGGACTAGCCGAAGAGATACGCAGTATTTT. Full variable domain (outside the CDR3, taken from reference TRBV9 and TRBJ2-3): DSGVTQTPKHLITATGQRVTLRCSPRSGDLSVYWYQQSLDQGLQFLIQYYNGEERAKGNILERFSAQQFPDLHSELNLSSLELGDSALYFCASSVGTSRRDTQYFGPGTRLTVL.

The J gene is TRBJ2-7, the V gene TRBV5-4; D may be TRBD1 (6 bases). The CDR3 contains 17 residues. V was trimmed by 2 bases and J by 0 bases, leaving 18 bases between them. Per germline, CDR1 SGHNT and CDR2 YYREEE (reference sequence). CDR3 nucleotides: TGTGCCAGCAGCTTAAGTGGCGGTTCACAGGGCTCCTACGAGCAGTACTTC. Translating it yields CASSLSGGSQGSYEQYF.

This clone has just one count. The CDR3 DNA sequence: TGTGCCAGCAGCTTAGATCCAGGGGTAGCCCAGAGTGAAAAACTGTTTTTT. Translating it yields CASSLDPGVAQSEKLFF. The chain couples TRBV11-2 to TRBJ1-4; tentatively, D is TRBD1 (6 bases). Per the germline V gene, CDR1 is SGHAT and CDR2 is FQNNGV. V was trimmed by 0 bases and J by 7 bases, leaving 18 bases between them. This CDR3 spans 17 amino acids.

This clone was recorded once. The genes are TRBV7-2 and TRBJ2-4, with D perhaps TRBD2 (5 bases). This CDR3 has 16 residues. CDR1 and CDR2 (germline): SGHTA, FQGNSA. Trimming stripped 5 bases from V and 8 bases from J, with 22 bases between. The chain's CDR3 is CASSPAVDPAEDIQYF. For the CDR3, the DNA is TGTGCCAGCAGCCCCGCTGTCGATCCGGCGGAGGACATTCAGTACTTC.

The rearrangement joins TRBV30 to TRBJ1-5, with 7 bases matching TRBD1. The CDR3 totals 15 residues. The trim removed 3 bases at V and 5 bases at J, leaving 10 bases unmatched. Germline lookup yields CDR1 GTSNPN and CDR2 SVGIG (reference sequence). In nucleotides, the CDR3 is TGTGCCTGGAGCGGCGGTGAAGACAGGGATCAGCCCCAGCATTTT. Amino acids: CAWSGGEDRDQPQHF.

Only a few counts were recorded for this clone. The chain couples TRBV28 to TRBJ1-5; 8 bases match TRBD1. Germline V gene sequence: CDR1 MDHEN, CDR2 SYDVKM. This CDR3 comprises 16 residues. Losses at the gene ends were 3 bases for V and 7 bases for J; bases not matched to a gene: 11. This CDR3 reads CASSLKRDRTWQPQHF. The CDR3, as DNA: TGTGCCAGCAGTTTGAAACGGGACAGGACTTGGCAGCCCCAGCATTTT. The whole variable domain, filled in from reference TRBV28 and TRBJ1-5, reads DVKVTQSSRYLVKRTGEKVFLECVQDMDHENMFWYRQDPGLGLRLIYFSYDVKMKEKGDIPEGYSVSREKKERFSLILESASTNQTSMYLCASSLKRDRTWQPQHFGDGTRLSIL.

This clone was counted a single time. The chain is built from TRBV27 and TRBJ2-3; 8 positions agree with TRBD2. V gave up 6 bases and J gave up 2 bases; unmatched junction bases: 10. Per the germline V gene, CDR1 is MNHEY and CDR2 is SMNVEV (reference sequence). CDR3 size: 16 residues. CDR3: CASSLPGLGITDTQYF. The CDR3 region has the DNA TGTGCCAGCAGCCTCCCGGGACTAGGAATCACAGATACGCAGTATTTT.

The rearrangement links TRBV28 to TRBJ2-7, with D perhaps matching TRBD1 (5 bases). Trimming took 3 bases from V and 0 from J, leaving 15 bases between them. Germline values: CDR1 MDHEN, CDR2 SYDVKM. The CDR3 sequence is 16 residues long. The CDR3 sequence is CASSFFTGDLSYEQYF. The CDR3 DNA follows: TGTGCCAGCAGTTTTTTTACAGGCGACCTCTCCTACGAGCAGTACTTC.

This clone was seen just once. The genes are TRBV28 and TRBJ2-3, with a weak D call TRBD1 (5 bases). CDR1 and CDR2 (germline): MDHEN, SYDVKM. Between the trimmed V and J ends, which lost 0 bases and 2 bases, there was a span of 9 bases. The CDR3 has 15 amino acids. In nucleotides, the CDR3 is TGTGCCAGCAGTTTATGGCCGACAGCCACAGATACGCAGTATTTT. It codes for CASSLWPTATDTQYF.

The chain is built from TRBV6-1 and TRBJ2-3; 7 nucleotides line up with TRBD2. The CDR3 spans 15 residues. Germline assignment: CDR1 MNHNS and CDR2 SASEGT. The junction had 9 bases not matched to a gene; V was cut back by 3 bases and J by 6 bases. The CDR3 here is CASSEGGRNPDTQYF. The CDR3 DNA follows: TGTGCCAGCAGTGAGGGCGGGAGAAATCCCGATACGCAGTATTTT.

The chain couples TRBV4-3 to TRBJ1-2; no reliable D call. V was clipped by 0 bases and J by 2 bases, with 16 bases between them. This CDR3 is built from 17 residues. The V gene's germline CDR1 is LGHNA and CDR2 YSLEER. Here the CDR3 DNA reads TGCGCCAGCAGCCAAGATGAAAACAAATTAAACAACTATGGCTACACCTTC. The encoded protein is CASSQDENKLNNYGYTF.

The chain has TRBV19 and TRBJ1-5; D possibly corresponds to TRBD1 (5 bases). Trimming removed 10 bases from V and 0 bases from J, with 13 bases in between. The CDR3 extends over 14 amino acids. Looked up from germline, CDR1 is LNHDA and CDR2 is SQIVND (reference sequence). The CDR3 DNA sequence: TGTGCCACACAGGTAGGGGATAGCAATCAGCCCCAGCATTTT. This sequence encodes CATQVGDSNQPQHF.

This chain joins TRBV5-1 and TRBJ1-1; the D gene is possibly TRBD1 (6 bases). The germline CDR1 and CDR2 sequences are SGHRS and YFSETQ. This CDR3 is 13 amino acids long. Trimming removed 3 bases from V and 5 bases from J, with 11 bases in between. As DNA, the CDR3 is TGCGCCAGCAGCTGTAGGGGGTCAACTGAAGCTTTCTTT. This sequence encodes CASSCRGSTEAFF.

V and J are TRBV7-4 and TRBJ2-7; 11 nucleotides line up with TRBD1. The CDR3 contains 18 residues. The V segment lost 3 bases and the J segment 1 base; nucleotides outside the gene matches: 11. Germline V CDR1 and CDR2: SGHVT, SQSDAQ. CDR3 protein: CASSLAGTGGTGSYEQYF. The CDR3 region has the DNA TGTGCCAGCAGCTTGGCCGGGACAGGGGGGACTGGGTCCTACGAGCAGTACTTC.

CDR3 sequence (DNA): TGTGCCAGCAGCTTAACGACGGAGGACGAGCAGTACTTC. Amino acid sequence: CASSLTTEDEQYF. The genes are TRBV7-3 and TRBJ2-7; perhaps TRBD2 as D (5 bases). Germline assignment: CDR1 SGHTA and CDR2 FQGTGA. V gave up 0 bases and J gave up 5 bases, with 8 bases separating them. The CDR3 covers 13 residues.

The V and J genes are TRBV25-1 and TRBJ2-1, with 9 nucleotides matching TRBD2. The germline V gene has CDR1 MGHDK and CDR2 SYGVNS. The V gene end was trimmed by 6 bases and the J gene end by 6 bases; junction bases not matched to a gene: 6. The CDR3 sequence is 14 residues long. DNA of the CDR3: TGTGCCAGCAGAGTAGCGGGAGTTGGCAATGAGCAGTTCTTC. This translates into CASRVAGVGNEQFF. Based on the CDR3 plus reference TRBV25-1 and TRBJ2-1, the full variable domain is EADIYQTPRYLVIGTGKKITLECSQTMGHDKMYWYQQDPGMELHLIHYSYGVNSTEKGDLSSESTVSRIRTEHFPLTLESARPSHTSQYLCASRVAGVGNEQFFGPGTRLTVL.

This chain links TRBV2 with TRBJ2-1; no firm D call. The V gene lost 4 bases and the J gene lost 0 bases, with 19 bases spanning the gap. The CDR3 has 18 residues. The V gene's germline CDR1 is SNHLY and CDR2 FYNNEI. The CDR3 DNA sequence: TGTGCCAGCAGTGTTGGCGGCACCTATTGTTGCTCCTACAATGAGCAGTTCTTC. Translation gives CASSVGGTYCCSYNEQFF.

This clone was observed once. This chain uses TRBV7-4 with TRBJ2-5; D may be TRBD2 (5 bases). CDR1 is SGHVT and CDR2 is SQSDAQ in the germline V gene. Trimming shortened V by 5 bases and J by 3 bases, and 10 bases separated the two germline ends. The CDR3 spans 13 residues. The CDR3 DNA follows: TGTGCCAGCAGCACGCCCGGGGAAGAGACCCAGTACTTC. Translating gives CASSTPGEETQYF.

V usage is TRBV20-1 and J usage is TRBJ1-1; D is unresolved. The V end was cut by 5 bases, the J end by 7 bases, with 11 bases between. The length of the CDR3 is 11 residues. Germline-derived CDR1 and CDR2 are DFQATT and SNEGSKA (reference sequence). The CDR3 DNA sequence: TGCAGTGCTGCGGAAGAGGGTGAAGCTTTCTTT. The encoded protein is CSAAEEGEAFF.

The genes are TRBV4-3 and TRBJ2-1; D is undetermined. This CDR3 spans 16 amino acids. Trimming removed 0 bases at V and 2 bases at J, with 11 bases between. From germline, CDR1 is LGHNA and CDR2 YSLEER. The CDR3 region has the DNA TGCGCCAGCAGCCAAGAGGAACTGACACCCTACAATGAGCAGTTCTTC. This translates into CASSQEELTPYNEQFF.